The sequence of this T cell receptor (beta chain) was determined in a study of T cell changes during pregnancy in multiple sclerosis. V was clipped by 0 bases and J by 7 bases, with 8 bases between them. The germline V gene has CDR1 SGHKS and CDR2 YYEKEE (reference sequence). This CDR3 comprises 12 residues. Method: immunoSEQ multiplex PCR; TCRdb's copy keeps in-frame clones and lacks some. Among over 45,000 clones, 85% to 90% were seen once, and the ten largest hold just under 0.6%. This receptor was taken from a female donor with multiple sclerosis, enrolled in a pregnancy study. This rearrangement joins TRBV5-5 to TRBJ2-7; the D is unclear. The sequencing used CD4+ T cells from peripheral blood mononuclear cells, collected in the first trimester of pregnancy. The CDR3 is CASSLVLQEQYF. CDR3 bases: TGTGCCAGCAGCTTGGTCCTCCAGGAGCAGTACTTC. Full variable domain (remainder filled in from reference TRBV5-5 and TRBJ2-7): DAGVTQSPTHLIKTRGQQVTLRCSPISGHKSVSWYQQVLGQGPQFIFQYYEKEERGRGNFPDRFSARQFPNYSSELNVNALLLGDSALYLCASSLVLQEQYFGPGTRLTVT.